A single sample gave rise to the 3 T cell receptor beta chains below, sequenced in a study of cytomegalovirus exposure and HLA in healthy donors. The PCR made use of 60 Vbeta and 13 Jbeta primers. Assay: immunoSEQ multiplex PCR; the TCRdb copy retains only in-frame clones and omits some. This table holds 90,000 to 120,000 clones, approximately 80% found once. The specimen sequenced was PBMCs. The origin of the receptors is a male donor in good health and CMV-seronegative.

The chain combines TRBV4-1 with TRBJ2-7; 10 bases fit TRBD1. J lost 4 bases, V lost 2 bases, and 5 bases had no gene match. The CDR3 has 15 residues. Germline loops: CDR1 MGHRA, CDR2 YSYEKL. The CDR3 region is CASSQPGTGVYEQYF. DNA of the CDR3: TGCGCCAGCAGCCAACCCGGGACAGGGGTTTACGAGCAGTACTTC.

V usage is TRBV6-5 and J usage is TRBJ2-3; unclear D gene. Between the trimmed V and J ends, which lost 7 bases and 10 bases, there was a span of 15 bases. The CDR3 extends over 12 amino acids. Germline CDR1 reads MNHEY; CDR2 reads SVGAGI. The chain's CDR3 is CASTQPGLAQYF. As DNA, the CDR3 is TGTGCCAGCACCCAACCCGGGTTGGCGCAGTATTTT.

The CDR3 DNA reads as TGTGCCAGCAGCGCAAACAGGGGGCCTTCGTCGAACATTCAGTACTTC. Its translation: CASSANRGPSSNIQYF. The gene calls are TRBV11-3 and TRBJ2-4; the match to TRBD1 covers 9 bases. Germline values: CDR1 SGHNT, CDR2 YENEEA. V lost 5 bases, J lost 7 bases, and 12 bases stayed unmatched. The CDR3 totals 16 residues. The full variable domain, completed using reference TRBV11-3 and TRBJ2-4, is EAGVVQSPRYKIIEKKQPVAFWCNPISGHNTLYWYLQNLGQGPELLIRYENEEAVDDSQLPKDRFSAERLKGVDSTLKIQPAELGDSAVYLCASSANRGPSSNIQYFGAGTRLSVL.